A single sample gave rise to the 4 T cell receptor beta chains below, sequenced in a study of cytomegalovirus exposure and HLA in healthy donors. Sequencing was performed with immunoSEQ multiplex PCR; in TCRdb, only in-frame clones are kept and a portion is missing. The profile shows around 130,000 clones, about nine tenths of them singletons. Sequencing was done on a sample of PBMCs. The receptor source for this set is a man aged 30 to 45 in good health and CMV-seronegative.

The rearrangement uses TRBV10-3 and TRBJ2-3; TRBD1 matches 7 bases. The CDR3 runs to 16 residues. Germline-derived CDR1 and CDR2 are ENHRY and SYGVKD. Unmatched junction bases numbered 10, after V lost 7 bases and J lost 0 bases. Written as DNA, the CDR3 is TGTGCCATCACCCCGGACAGGCCGGCGAGCACAGATACGCAGTATTTT. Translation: CAITPDRPASTDTQYF.

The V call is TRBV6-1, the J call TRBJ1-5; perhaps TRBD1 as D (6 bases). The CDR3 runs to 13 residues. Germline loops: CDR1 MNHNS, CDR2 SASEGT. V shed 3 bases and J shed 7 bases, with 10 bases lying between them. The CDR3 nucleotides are TGTGCCAGCAGTGAGTACAGGGCCCAGCCCCAGCATTTT. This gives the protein CASSEYRAQPQHF.

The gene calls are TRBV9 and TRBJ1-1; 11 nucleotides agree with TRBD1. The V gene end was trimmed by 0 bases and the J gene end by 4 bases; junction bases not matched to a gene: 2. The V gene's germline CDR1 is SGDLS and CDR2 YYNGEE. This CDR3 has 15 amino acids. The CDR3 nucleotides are TGTGCCAGCAGCGTAGTCGGACAGGGGGCCACTGAAGCTTTCTTT. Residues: CASSVVGQGATEAFF.

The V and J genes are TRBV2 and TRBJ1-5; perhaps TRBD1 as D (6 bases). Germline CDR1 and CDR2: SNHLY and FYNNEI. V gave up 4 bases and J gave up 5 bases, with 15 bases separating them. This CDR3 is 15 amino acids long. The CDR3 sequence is CASSGGGLEDQPQHF. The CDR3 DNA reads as TGTGCCAGCAGTGGGGGGGGGCTGGAGGATCAGCCCCAGCATTTT.